A selection of T cell receptor beta chains follows, all from one sample in a study of Graves' ophthalmopathy and Graves' hyperthyroidism. Each CDR3 protein is one row after TCRdb ran MiXCR on the multiplex PCR reads. Among about 740,000 distinct CDR3 sequences listed, roughly 41% were seen once. Material: peripheral blood. All receptors derive from an adult man with Graves' ophthalmopathy. Each CDR3 is given with its conserved first and last residue. The order of the fields is clone size, J gene, V gene, D gene, CDR3 DNA, CDR3 protein. The D gene is left open where the match is weak. Expanded clones are given a class, and other clones once, few, many or no size at all.

NA,TRBJ1-6,TRBV6-1,TRBD1,TGTGCCAGCAGTTACTCGATTGGACAGGGGAATAATTCACCCCTCCACTTT,CASSYSIGQGNNSPLHF
once,TRBJ1-6,TRBV7-9,NA,TGTGCCAGCAGCTTAGAAGGGAGGAGCTCCTATAATTCACCCCTCCACTTT,CASSLEGRSSYNSPLHF
few,TRBJ2-7,TRBV20-1,NA,TGCAGTGCCAGGAAGTCCCAAAGCCCCTACGAGCAGTACTTC,CSARKSQSPYEQYF
NA,TRBJ2-2,TRBV5-4,TRBD2,TGTGCCAGCAGCTTTCGGACTAGCGGGAACACCGGGGAGCTGTTTTTT,CASSFRTSGNTGELFF
many,TRBJ1-5,TRBV2,NA,TGTGCCAGCAGTGAAGGGGCAGGGTCTCATCAGCCCCAGCATTTT,CASSEGAGSHQPQHF
NA,TRBJ1-2,TRBV19,TRBD1,TGTGCCTGGAGCTCGACAGGGCGTGGTGGCTACACCTTC,CAWSSTGRGGYTF
few,TRBJ1-5,TRBV6-6,NA,TGTGCCAGCACAGGACGGAGCAATCAGCCCCAGCATTTT,CASTGRSNQPQHF
NA,TRBJ2-2,TRBV6-4,NA,TGTGCCACCCGGACGGCAGCGAACACCGGGGAGCTGTTTTTT,CATRTAANTGELFF
NA,TRBJ1-1,TRBV7-6,TRBD1,TGTGCCAGCAGCTGGACAGGGGTAACTGAAGCTTTCTTT,CASSWTGVTEAFF
NA,TRBJ2-7,TRBV6-1,NA,TGTGCCAGCAGCCCGGACATGGGGCAAGAGCAGTACTTC,CASSPDMGQEQYF
NA,TRBJ2-2,TRBV9,TRBD1,TGTGCCAGCACTCGGGCCACAGGGGACACCGGGGAGCTGTTTTTT,CASTRATGDTGELFF
many,TRBJ1-1,TRBV2,NA,TGTGCCAGCAGTGAGGCAGGGGATATAATGAACACTGAAGCTTTCTTT,CASSEAGDIMNTEAFF
NA,TRBJ2-5,TRBV7-6,NA,TGTGCCAGCAGCCGTAAAGGGGGGCAAGAGACCCAGTACTTC,CASSRKGGQETQYF
many,TRBJ2-2,TRBV10-3,NA,TGTGCCATCAGGTGGGGGACCGGGGAGCTGTTTTTT,CAIRWGTGELFF
NA,TRBJ2-7,TRBV9,NA,TGTGCCAGCAGCGTAGGTGGCAGTCTCGTAGAGCAGTACTTC,CASSVGGSLVEQYF
NA,TRBJ1-1,TRBV10-3,NA,TGTGCCATCAGTGAAATAGCAGGGAACACTGAAGCTTTCTTT,CAISEIAGNTEAFF
NA,TRBJ2-5,TRBV6-1,NA,TGTGCCAGCAGTTACGTGGGGTTC,CASSYVGF
NA,TRBJ1-3,TRBV7-9,TRBD1,TGTGCCAGCAGCCGGACAGGGAACTCTGGAAACACCATATATTTT,CASSRTGNSGNTIYF
NA,TRBJ2-5,TRBV20-1,TRBD2,TGCAGTGCGAATCCGGGACTAGCGGGGATACATCAAGAGACCCAGTACTTC,CSANPGLAGIHQETQYF
NA,TRBJ2-7,TRBV5-1,TRBD1,TGCGCCAGCTCCGGGACAGGGGGGATAGAGCAGTACTTC,CASSGTGGIEQYF
few,TRBJ1-2,TRBV20-1,TRBD1,TGCAGTGCTTCAGACCCGGGACAGGGAATTGGGAACTATGGCTACACCTTC,CSASDPGQGIGNYGYTF
NA,TRBJ2-3,TRBV7-8,NA,TGTGCCAGTAGGAAGAGATTCACAGATACGCAGTATTTT,CASRKRFTDTQYF
NA,TRBJ2-2,TRBV25-1,TRBD2,TGTGCCAGCAGTGAAGTGGCGGGAGCGGGCGGGGAGCTGTTTTTT,CASSEVAGAGGELFF
few,TRBJ1-1,TRBV7-9,NA,TGTGCCAGCAGCCAAGAAGGAATCATGAACACTGAAGCTTTCTTT,CASSQEGIMNTEAFF
many,TRBJ2-5,TRBV12-3/TRBV12-4,TRBD1,TGTGCCAGCAGTCCCCCGGGACAGCAAGAGACCCAGTACTTC,CASSPPGQQETQYF
NA,TRBJ2-1,TRBV7-9,TRBD2,TGTGCCAGCAGCTTAGGACTAGCGGGGGGCAATGAGCAGTTCTTC,CASSLGLAGGNEQFF
few,TRBJ1-5,TRBV12-3/TRBV12-4,NA,TGTGCCAGCAGTTTAAGACAGCTTAATCAGCCCCAGCATTTT,CASSLRQLNQPQHF
many,TRBJ2-2,TRBV7-9,TRBD2,TGTGCCAGCAGCCTAGCGGGACGGCCTGTCGGGGCCGGGGAGCTGTTTTTT,CASSLAGRPVGAGELFF
many,TRBJ1-3,TRBV29-1,NA,TGCAGCGTTCTGATCAGCTCTGGAAACACCATATATTTT,CSVLISSGNTIYF
NA,TRBJ1-5,TRBV7-9,TRBD1,TGTGCCAGCAGCCCCCGGGGGGGACAGGGAGGCAATCAGCCCCAGCATTTT,CASSPRGGQGGNQPQHF
NA,TRBJ2-1,TRBV25-1,NA,TGTGCCTCCAGTCGGAATGAGCAGTTCTTC,CASSRNEQFF
few,TRBJ1-2,TRBV5-5,NA,TGTGCCAGCAGCTTGGAGACAGCTCCTTATGGCTACACCTTC,CASSLETAPYGYTF
NA,TRBJ1-1,TRBV10-3,NA,TGTGCCATCAGTCCTAGGGGCAAGTTCGGTTACACTGAAGCTTTCTTT,CAISPRGKFGYTEAFF
NA,TRBJ2-7,TRBV9,NA,TGTGCCAGCAGCGTAGACCCCCGGCGGGCCTACGAGCAGTACTTC,CASSVDPRRAYEQYF
NA,TRBJ2-7,TRBV27,NA,TGTGCCAGCAGTTTGAAGGGTCGAGGGGTCGAGCAGTACTTC,CASSLKGRGVEQYF
NA,TRBJ1-1,TRBV12-3/TRBV12-4,NA,TGTGCCAGCAGTGCCTTCCGACTGCAGGGCACTGAAGCTTTCTTT,CASSAFRLQGTEAFF
NA,TRBJ2-7,TRBV5-8,NA,TGTGCCAGCAGCGTAATACTGGGCGAGCAGTACTTC,CASSVILGEQYF
NA,TRBJ2-7,TRBV6-1,NA,TGTGCCAGCGGTCACGACACCTCCCACGAGCAGTACTTC,CASGHDTSHEQYF
NA,TRBJ1-1,TRBV4-2,NA,TGTGCCAGCAGCCAAGGGTCGCAGGGTAACACTGAAGCTTTCTTT,CASSQGSQGNTEAFF
NA,TRBJ1-4,TRBV2,NA,TGTGCCAGCAGCCGTGACCGGCGGGCCCCTGAAAAACTGTTTTTT,CASSRDRRAPEKLFF
NA,TRBJ1-1,TRBV7-6,TRBD1,TGTGCCAGCAGCACCGCAAGGGATGTGCGGACAGGGCCGAACACTGAAGCTTTCTTT,CASSTARDVRTGPNTEAFF
many,TRBJ1-2,TRBV5-1,TRBD1,TGCGCCAGCAGACGAACGGGACAGGCCTATGGCTACACCTTC,CASRRTGQAYGYTF
many,TRBJ1-5,TRBV2,TRBD1,TGTGCCAGCAGTGTCGGACAGGACGGGGATCAGCCCCAGCATTTT,CASSVGQDGDQPQHF